This T cell receptor (beta chain) was sequenced for a study of cytomegalovirus exposure and HLA in healthy donors. Overall study: An earlier analysis identified 100 million to 130 million unique TCR beta sequences in 150 million to 200 million T cells.

This clone has just a few counts. Antigen specificity is unknown. PCR was performed using 60 Vbeta and 13 Jbeta primers. The protocol was immunoSEQ multiplex PCR, while the TCRdb copy is restricted to in-frame clones and leaves out a portion. Among around 220,000 clones, 70% to 85% were seen once, and the ten largest hold 0.22%. The germline V gene has CDR1 SGHAT and CDR2 FQNNGV. With 1 base removed from V and 5 bases from J, the gap between germline ends came to 12 bases. CDR3 length: 14 residues. Study conclusions and caveats: A later look showed TCR association rates differing by HLA locus, highest for DRB1 and lowest for HLA-C. Previously analyzed data showed that most TCR beta V segments were productive at a frequency of about 90% or about 30%.

Healthy bone marrow donors made up the donor group. The sample consisted of PBMCs. V usage is TRBV11-2 and J usage is TRBJ2-7; D gene uncertain. The clonotype was recovered from a girl aged 2-15 years in good health and CMV-seronegative. The DNA of the CDR3 is TGTGCCAGCAGCTTAGCCTCCTTAAGCCACGAGCAGTACTTC. It translates to CASSLASLSHEQYF.